This T cell receptor beta chain stems from a study of shared clonotypes between healthy human individuals. Clones were read by immunoSEQ multiplex PCR, and TCRdb kept only the in-frame ones, dropping some. Of about 2.4 million clones listed, over 85% are singletons. Trimming cost V 0 bases and J 4 bases, with 13 bases left between them. Germline V lookup: CDR1 SGDLS, CDR2 YYNGEE. CDR3 length: 16 amino acids. J is TRBJ2-2 and V is TRBV9; D possibly corresponds to TRBD1 (7 bases). The sequencing sample was made of naive CD4+ T cells from PBMCs. Subset indicated: CD45RA+ positively selected. This receptor was obtained from a young man in good health. Some clones in this sample may be carry-over from other donors' samples. The CDR3 loop is CASSVVAGGGTGELFF. The CDR3 region has the DNA TGTGCCAGCAGCGTAGTGGCAGGGGGAGGCACCGGGGAGCTGTTTTTT.